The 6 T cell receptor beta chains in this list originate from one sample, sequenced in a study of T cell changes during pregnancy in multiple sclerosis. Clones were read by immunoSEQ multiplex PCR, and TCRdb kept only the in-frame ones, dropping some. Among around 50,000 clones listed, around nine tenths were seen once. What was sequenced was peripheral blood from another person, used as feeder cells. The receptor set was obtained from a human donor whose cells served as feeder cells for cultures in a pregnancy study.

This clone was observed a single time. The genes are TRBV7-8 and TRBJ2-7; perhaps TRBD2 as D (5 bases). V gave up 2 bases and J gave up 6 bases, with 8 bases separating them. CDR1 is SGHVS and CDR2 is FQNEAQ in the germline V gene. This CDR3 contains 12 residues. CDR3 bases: TGTGCCAGCAGCTTAAGGGAGCGCGAGCAGTACTTC. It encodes CASSLREREQYF.

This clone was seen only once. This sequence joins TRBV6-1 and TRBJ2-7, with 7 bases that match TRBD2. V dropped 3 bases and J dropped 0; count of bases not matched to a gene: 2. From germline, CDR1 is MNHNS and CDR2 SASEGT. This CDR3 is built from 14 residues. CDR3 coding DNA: TGTGCCAGCAGTGATTGGGAGGGCTCCTACGAGCAGTACTTC. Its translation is CASSDWEGSYEQYF.

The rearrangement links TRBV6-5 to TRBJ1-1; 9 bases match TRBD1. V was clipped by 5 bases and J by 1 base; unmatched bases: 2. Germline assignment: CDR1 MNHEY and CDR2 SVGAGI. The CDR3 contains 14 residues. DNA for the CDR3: TGTGCCAGCAGTCGGGACAGGGAGAACACTGAAGCTTTCTTT. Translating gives CASSRDRENTEAFF.

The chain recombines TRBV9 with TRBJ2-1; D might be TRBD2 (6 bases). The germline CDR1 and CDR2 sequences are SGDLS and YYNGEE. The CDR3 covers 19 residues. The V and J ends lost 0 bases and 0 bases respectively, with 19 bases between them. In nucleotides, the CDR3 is TGTGCCAGCAGCGTAGACCCAGGTGGGGGGTCGAGCTCCTACAATGAGCAGTTCTTC. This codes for CASSVDPGGGSSSYNEQFF.

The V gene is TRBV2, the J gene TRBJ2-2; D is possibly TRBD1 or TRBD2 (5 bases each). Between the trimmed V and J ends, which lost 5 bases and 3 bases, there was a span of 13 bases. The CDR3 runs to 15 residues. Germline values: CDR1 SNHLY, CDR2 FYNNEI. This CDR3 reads CASSRQQDYTGELFF. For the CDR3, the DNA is TGTGCCAGCAGTCGCCAACAGGACTACACCGGGGAGCTGTTTTTT.

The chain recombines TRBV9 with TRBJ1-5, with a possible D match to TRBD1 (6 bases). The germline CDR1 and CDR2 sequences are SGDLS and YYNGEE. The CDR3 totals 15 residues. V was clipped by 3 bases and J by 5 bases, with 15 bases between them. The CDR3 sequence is CASSATQGIDQPQHF. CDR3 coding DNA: TGTGCCAGCAGCGCCACACAGGGAATCGATCAGCCCCAGCATTTT.